The present T cell receptor (beta chain) was sequenced within a study of cytomegalovirus exposure and HLA in healthy donors. General study findings and limits: Analysis was carried out at a later point, and it linked a missense DCLRE1C variant to TCR beta V- and J-gene trimming.

The CDR3 spans 14 residues. Trimming took 2 bases from V and 4 from J; bases not matched to a gene: 1. CDR1 is ENHRY and CDR2 is SYGVKD in the germline V gene. Remarks on this clone: Its antigen is not identified.

Primers for the PCR totalled 60 Vbeta and 13 Jbeta. Sequencing was performed with immunoSEQ multiplex PCR; in TCRdb, only in-frame clones are kept and a portion is missing. Of some 180,000 clones in the sample, 9.5% were seen once. This receptor was taken from a woman in her thirties in good health and CMV-seropositive. The chain couples TRBV10-3 to TRBJ2-1; 8 bases align to TRBD2. Sequencing was carried out using PBMCs. CDR3: CAISEVAGYNEQFF. The CDR3 DNA follows: TGTGCCATCAGTGAGGTAGCGGGGTACAATGAGCAGTTCTTC.